One and the same sample provided the 21 T cell receptor beta chains below, sequenced in a study of cytomegalovirus exposure and HLA in healthy donors (dated 2017 in TCRdb). The method was the immunoSEQ multiplex PCR assay. As stored in TCRdb, this immuneACCESS dataset retains in-frame rearrangements with V and J assigned. A fraction of the clones does not appear; measured against another copy, unresolved V genes explain less than half of the discrepancy, and the remainder lacks a known reason. The sample table shows 120,000 or so clones, and approximately 89% are seen once. Under 2% of the sample is taken by the ten largest. Material: PBMCs. All receptors derive from a woman aged 18-29 years in good health and CMV-seronegative.

This clone was seen only once. This chain connects TRBV7-9 to TRBJ2-6; D gene ambiguous. CDR1 is SEHNR and CDR2 is FQNEAQ in the germline V gene (reference sequence). The CDR3 runs to 18 residues. V was clipped by 2 bases and J by 0 bases, with 14 bases between them. The CDR3 loop reads CASSLLSRFSSGANVLTF. The CDR3 DNA reads TGTGCCAGCAGCTTACTAAGCAGGTTTTCCTCTGGGGCCAACGTCCTGACTTTC.

The chain uses TRBV30 and TRBJ2-1; 8 bases fit TRBD1. Germline-derived CDR1 and CDR2 are GTSNPN and SVGIG (reference sequence). The CDR3 is 13 amino acids. After removal of 5 bases from V and 0 bases from J, the junction contained 0 bases not matched to a gene. For the CDR3, the DNA is TGTGCCTGGGGACAGGGCTCCTACAATGAGCAGTTCTTC. This translates into CAWGQGSYNEQFF.

The V and J genes are TRBV27 and TRBJ2-3, with a possible D match to TRBD2 (5 bases). There are 16 residues in the CDR3. Trimming removed 4 bases from V and 0 bases from J, with 14 bases in between. CDR1 and CDR2 from the germline V gene are MNHEY and SMNVEV (reference sequence). The CDR3 sequence is CASSSPTGTSTDTQYF. In DNA form, the CDR3 reads TGTGCCAGCAGTTCTCCGACGGGAACTAGCACAGATACGCAGTATTTT.

J is TRBJ1-2 and V is TRBV28; D gene unclear. Per germline, CDR1 MDHEN and CDR2 SYDVKM. The CDR3 is 15 residues long. V was pared by 10 bases and J by 6 bases, with 24 bases between. The DNA for the CDR3 is TGTGCCATCTCCAGAGGGAGAGGTCGGGTGGATGGCTACACCTTC. This translates into CAISRGRGRVDGYTF.

The J gene is TRBJ1-2, the V gene TRBV5-1, with 8 bases lining up with TRBD1. The CDR3 covers 14 residues. Germline values: CDR1 SGHRS, CDR2 YFSETQ. Unmatched junction bases numbered 2, after V lost 4 bases and J lost 0 bases. The CDR3: CASSPTGANYGYTF. The DNA for the CDR3 is TGCGCCAGCAGCCCGACAGGGGCTAACTATGGCTACACCTTC.

In DNA, the CDR3 is TGCGCCAGCCTACGACAGGGCAACACCGGGGAGCTGTTTTTT. Encoded protein: CASLRQGNTGELFF. The chain couples TRBV10-2 to TRBJ2-2, with 7 bases lining up with TRBD1. Germline V gives CDR1 WSHSY, CDR2 SAAADI. With V trimmed by 8 bases and J by 2 bases, 5 bases remained unmatched. The CDR3 contains 14 residues.

This sequence joins TRBV13 and TRBJ2-3; 12 nucleotides line up with TRBD2. The junction had 6 bases not matched to a gene; V was cut back by 0 bases and J by 5 bases. The length of the CDR3 is 17 residues. Germline values: CDR1 PRHDT, CDR2 FYEKMQ (reference sequence). CDR3 loop: CASSLGLAGGPGDTQYF. DNA for the CDR3: TGTGCCAGCAGCTTAGGCCTAGCGGGGGGGCCGGGAGATACGCAGTATTTT.

The chain has TRBV7-9 and TRBJ1-1; no clear D. The germline CDR1 and CDR2 sequences are SEHNR and FQNEAQ (reference sequence). The ends were cut back, 2 bases at V and 0 bases at J, with 10 bases in the middle. The CDR3 runs to 15 residues. The CDR3 region is CASSLRRDLNTEAFF. The DNA for the CDR3 is TGTGCCAGCAGCTTACGTAGAGACTTGAACACTGAAGCTTTCTTT.

The chain has TRBV7-8 and TRBJ2-7, with unresolved D. The CDR3 contains 14 residues. The germline V gene has CDR1 SGHVS and CDR2 FQNEAQ. The V and J ends lost 5 bases and 3 bases respectively, with 14 bases between them. CDR3 bases: TGTGCCAGCAGCCGGCGCGAGACACACTACGAGCAGTACTTC. It is translated as CASSRRETHYEQYF.

The V call is TRBV7-9, the J call TRBJ2-7, with D tentatively TRBD2 (6 bases). The CDR3 loop spans 13 amino acids. The germline V and J ends were trimmed by 5 bases and 7 bases, with 15 bases remaining between them. The germline V gene has CDR1 SEHNR and CDR2 FQNEAQ (reference sequence). The CDR3 nucleotides read TGTGCCAGCAGCGTTGGACCGGGGAGGGAGCAGTACTTC. It translates to CASSVGPGREQYF.

This chain joins TRBV5-1 and TRBJ2-1; TRBD2 is a possible D gene (5 bases). The CDR3 runs to 15 residues. Between the trimmed V and J ends, which lost 2 bases and 5 bases, there was a span of 14 bases. Germline V gene sequence: CDR1 SGHRS, CDR2 YFSETQ. The CDR3 spells CASSFGPSGNNEQFF. The CDR3 DNA sequence: TGCGCCAGCAGCTTTGGGCCGAGCGGCAACAATGAGCAGTTCTTC.

The J gene is TRBJ1-5, the V gene TRBV7-2, with D perhaps matching TRBD1 (6 bases). Germline V CDR1 and CDR2: SGHTA, FQGNSA. This CDR3 is built from 15 residues. Trimming shortened V by 4 bases and J by 7 bases, and 17 bases separated the two germline ends. The CDR3 nucleotides read TGTGCCAGCAGCTCGAAAACAGGGCGAGGACAGCCCCAGCATTTT. It is translated as CASSSKTGRGQPQHF.

The chain has TRBV27 and TRBJ1-1; D ambiguous. Germline V gives CDR1 MNHEY, CDR2 SMNVEV (reference sequence). Trimming pared 3 bases from V and 0 bases from J, leaving 17 bases between. There are 17 residues in the CDR3. The CDR3 DNA reads as TGTGCCAGCAGTTTCGGGGTCAGTGGGATAGTGAACACTGAAGCTTTCTTT. It specifies CASSFGVSGIVNTEAFF.

The chain is built from TRBV18 and TRBJ2-5; 8 nucleotides match TRBD1. The germline CDR1 and CDR2 sequences are KGHSH and LQKENI. V dropped 4 bases and J dropped 7; count of bases not matched to a gene: 11. CDR3 length equals 15 residues. CDR3 sequence reads: CASSLGQATSGTQYF. The CDR3 nucleotides read TGTGCCAGCTCACTGGGACAGGCGACTTCAGGGACCCAGTACTTC.

The rearrangement joins TRBV7-2 to TRBJ2-3; D may be TRBD2 (6 bases). The CDR3 runs to 17 residues. Germline-derived CDR1 and CDR2 are SGHTA and FQGNSA. Trimming removed 1 base from V and 6 bases from J, with 20 bases in between. CDR3 region: CASSLVFSQVGRDTQYF. The CDR3 bases are TGTGCCAGCAGCTTAGTATTCTCACAGGTTGGGAGGGATACGCAGTATTTT.

The genes are TRBV6-5 and TRBJ1-2; D not certain. In germline, CDR1 is MNHEY, CDR2 SVGAGI. This CDR3 spans 13 amino acids. With 5 bases removed from V and 8 bases from J, the gap between germline ends came to 15 bases. CDR3 nucleotides: TGTGCCAGCAGTCAAGCGAGGGCGTACGGCTACACCTTC. Translated, it gives CASSQARAYGYTF.

The chain is built from TRBV19 and TRBJ1-2, with 7 bases identical to TRBD1. The CDR3 contains 14 residues. With V trimmed by 8 bases and J by 6 bases, 12 bases remained unmatched. Per the germline V gene, CDR1 is LNHDA and CDR2 is SQIVND (reference sequence). The DNA of the CDR3 is TGTGCCAGTTCAGAACCGGGACAGAAAAATGGCTACACCTTC. This encodes CASSEPGQKNGYTF.

This clone appeared a single time. The rearrangement links TRBV14 to TRBJ2-2; 8 bases fit TRBD2. The J segment lost 4 bases and the V segment lost 0 bases, leaving 4 bases of the junction unmatched. Germline V gene lookup returns CDR1 SGHDN and CDR2 FVKESK. The CDR3 spans 16 residues. The CDR3: CASSQDLAGGTGELFF. CDR3 bases: TGTGCCAGCAGCCAAGATTTGGCGGGGGGCACCGGGGAGCTGTTTTTT.

The DNA for the CDR3 is TGTGCCTGGAGTCGCCCCCCCGGGTATAATTCACCCCTCCACTTT. The encoded protein is CAWSRPPGYNSPLHF. V is TRBV30 and J is TRBJ1-6; D remains unclear. Germline CDR1 GTSNPN, CDR2 SVGIG (reference sequence). Deletions cut 2 bases from V and 4 bases from J, with 12 bases between. The CDR3 covers 15 residues. Supplemented by reference TRBV30 and TRBJ1-6, the full variable domain reads SQTIHQWPATLVQPVGSPLSLECTVEGTSNPNLYWYRQAAGRGLQLLFYSVGIGQISSEVPQNLSASRPQDRQFILSSKKLLLSDSGFYLCAWSRPPGYNSPLHFGNGTRLTVT.

The rearrangement joins TRBV6-5 to TRBJ1-1; possibly TRBD1 for D (5 bases). Between the trimmed V and J ends, which lost 2 bases and 1 base, there was a span of 5 bases. This CDR3 is built from 13 residues. From germline, CDR1 is MNHEY and CDR2 SVGAGI. The chain's CDR3 is CASSYDRNTEAFF. The CDR3 bases are TGTGCCAGCAGTTACGACAGGAACACTGAAGCTTTCTTT.

This clone has just a few counts. The rearrangement links TRBV5-4 to TRBJ1-2; a weak D match, TRBD1 (5 bases). V shed 0 bases and J shed 8 bases, with 17 bases lying between them. The CDR3 is made up of 15 amino acids. Per the germline V gene, CDR1 is SGHNT and CDR2 is YYREEE (reference sequence). CDR3 in DNA: TGTGCCAGCAGCTTGGAAGGGGCCAGGGTCCGGGGCTACACCTTC. As protein: CASSLEGARVRGYTF.